This T cell receptor (beta chain) was sequenced for a study of response to subunit inactivated influenza vaccine. Study conclusions and caveats: Every seasonal influenza vaccination brings in few new T cells, the authors suggested.

TCRdb redid the calling of the RT-PCR reads with MiXCR, one entry per CDR3 protein. The data show 500,000 to 600,000 distinct CDR3 sequences, 10% to 15% seen once. Germline assignment: CDR1 DFQATT and CDR2 SNEGSKA (reference sequence). The CDR3 length is 19 residues. V lost 1 base to trimming and J lost 0 bases; unmatched junction nucleotides: 13. With respect to this clonotype: What it recognizes is unknown.

The source of this sequence is a man aged 50 to 59 who received an inactivated influenza vaccine. This material consisted of PBMCs from blood, taken on the day of vaccination. The chain couples TRBV20-1 to TRBJ2-1; 9 nucleotides align to TRBD2. The CDR3 DNA follows: TGCAGTGCTAGAGGGTCCGGGCTAGCGGGACTCCACTCCTACAATGAGCAGTTCTTC. Encoded protein: CSARGSGLAGLHSYNEQFF.